The sample holds a few counts of the clone carrying this T cell receptor beta chain. Its specificity is not known. The CDR3 totals 14 residues. Germline CDR1 SQVTM, CDR2 ANQGSEA. Trimming cost V 7 bases and J 0 bases; bases outside gene matches: 7. These data belong to a study of T cell repertoires in cytomegalovirus infection. The overall study: CMV infection and matching HLA type were both indicated by public TCR beta signatures. Study results and limitations: Identification of carriers of CMV plus the relevant HLA was achieved through cumulative public TCR beta family frequency. The study found HLA-C-restricted CMV-specific TCR beta clonotypes dominating the ex vivo response.

TCRdb independently ran MiXCR on the reads; one entry per CDR3 protein. Of under 800,000 distinct CDR3 sequences in the sample, 24% were seen once. The TCR comes from a human donor in good health (CMV status not recorded). Some clones in this sample may be carry-over from other donors' samples. The chain carries TRBV29-1 and TRBJ1-2; 8 nucleotides line up with TRBD1. Input material: CD8+ T cells from PBMCs. The CDR3 DNA sequence: TGCAGCGCCCCGACAGGGGCCTCTAACTATGGCTACACCTTC. Protein product: CSAPTGASNYGYTF.